These 13 T cell receptor beta chains share one sample of origin, sequenced in a study of CD8+CD57+ T cells in acquired aplastic anemia. It was genomic DNA that served as the template for profiling TCR beta VDJ and CDR3. TCRdb independently ran MiXCR on the reads; one entry per CDR3 protein. Of 200,000 to 250,000 distinct CDR3 sequences in the sample, 34% were seen once. The sample was sorted CD4+, CD8+, or CD8+CD57+ T cells (not recorded which) from PBMCs. These receptors were collected from a human donor in good health, serving as a control.

The chain recombines TRBV7-8 with TRBJ1-3, with D unclear. The CDR3 has 17 amino acids. V lost 1 base and J 2 bases, leaving 15 bases between the germline ends. Germline loops: CDR1 SGHVS, CDR2 FQNEAQ. Here the CDR3 DNA reads TGTGCCAGCAGCTTAGAACCCGAGGGAGGTACTGGAAACACCATATATTTT. This translates into CASSLEPEGGTGNTIYF. Based on the CDR3 plus reference TRBV7-8 and TRBJ1-3, the full variable domain is GAGVSQSPRYKVAKRGQDVALRCDPISGHVSLFWYQQALGQGPEFLTYFQNEAQLDKSGLPSDRFFAERPEGSVSTLKIQRTQQEDSAVYLCASSLEPEGGTGNTIYFGEGSWLTVV.

The chain links TRBV15 to TRBJ2-1; D is unresolved. Trimming removed 0 bases at V and 0 bases at J, with 6 bases between. Germline assignment: CDR1 LNHNV and CDR2 YYDKDF (reference sequence). This CDR3 is 15 amino acids long. In DNA form, the CDR3 reads TGTGCCACCAGCAGAGAAGCGAGCTCCTACAATGAGCAGTTCTTC. Translating it yields CATSREASSYNEQFF.

V gene TRBV24-1 combines with J gene TRBJ1-2; TRBD1 matches at 9 bases. This CDR3 spans 16 amino acids. CDR1 and CDR2 from the germline V gene are KGHDR and SFDVKD. V shed 9 bases and J 4 bases; nucleotides not matched to a gene: 14. Here the CDR3 reads CATGETGTGSIYGYTF. The CDR3 nucleotides read TGTGCCACCGGGGAGACCGGGACAGGGAGCATCTATGGCTACACCTTC.

In this sample, this clonotype turned up many times. The chain uses TRBV5-1 and TRBJ2-7; TRBD2 agrees at 8 bases. The J segment lost 3 bases and the V segment lost 4 bases, leaving 15 bases of the junction unmatched. This CDR3 is 17 amino acids long. Germline CDR1 reads SGHRS; CDR2 reads YFSETQ. CDR3 sequence reads: CASSARLASQPGYEQYF. The CDR3 DNA sequence: TGCGCCAGCAGCGCGCGACTAGCGTCTCAACCGGGCTACGAGCAGTACTTC.

In its sample, this clonotype was seen a few times. V and J are TRBV5-1 and TRBJ2-7; D is ambiguous. The CDR3 spans 11 residues. Deletions cut 2 bases from V and 5 bases from J, with 5 bases between. Germline V gene lookup returns CDR1 SGHRS and CDR2 YFSETQ. This chain's CDR3 is CASSLDNEQYF. CDR3 DNA: TGCGCCAGCAGCTTAGACAACGAGCAGTACTTC.

This clonotype has only one observation. Its ends do not fully match the called genes, so a read error is possible. The chain is built from TRBV10-3 and TRBJ2-1; TRBD2 agrees at 7 bases. The CDR3 spans 16 residues. The germline CDR1 and CDR2 sequences are ENHRY and SYGVKD. The CDR3 loop is CASSALAGVIRNEQFF. The DNA for the CDR3 is TGTGCCAGCAGTGCCTTGGCGGGAGTTATAAGAAATGAGCAGTTCTTC.

Comment on this clonotype: A single base separates this from a much larger clone, so it may be a read error. CDR3 loop: CASSSSGKHEKLFF. The DNA for the CDR3 is TGTGCCAGCAGCTCCTCAGGGAAGCATGAAAAACTGTTTTTT. The genes are TRBV7-9 and TRBJ1-4, with D perhaps TRBD1 (5 bases). Germline lookup yields CDR1 SEHNR and CDR2 FQNEAQ (reference sequence). This CDR3 has 14 residues. V was trimmed by 4 bases and J by 6 bases, leaving 12 bases between them.

About this clonotype itself: A much larger clone lies a single base off, so this may be a read error. V is TRBV7-2 and J is TRBJ2-7; D is possibly TRBD2 (7 bases). The germline gives CDR1 SGHTA, CDR2 FQGNSA. There are 14 residues in the CDR3. CDR3 amino acids: CPSAPPGGPYEQYF. In DNA form, the CDR3 reads TGTCCCAGCGCCCCGCCGGGGGGCCCCTACGAGCAGTACTTC.

This clonotype came up many times. This sequence joins TRBV20-1 and TRBJ1-2; TRBD1 is a possible D gene (5 bases). The germline V gene has CDR1 DFQATT and CDR2 SNEGSKA (reference sequence). With 3 bases removed from V and 0 bases from J, the gap between germline ends came to 8 bases. The length of the CDR3 is 13 residues. The CDR3 nucleotides are TGCAGTGCTAGTGGGGGAACTAACTATGGCTACACCTTC. Translation gives CSASGGTNYGYTF.

A remark on this clonotype: A single base separates this from a much larger clone, so it may be a read error. The chain links TRBV2 to TRBJ1-1; D may be TRBD1 (6 bases). Germline V gives CDR1 SNHLY, CDR2 FYNNEI. The CDR3 runs to 12 residues. CDR3: CASGEDSPGVSF. The CDR3 DNA sequence: TGTGCCAGCGGTGAGGACAGCCCGGGGGTGTCTTTT.

This clonotype was observed many times. This sequence joins TRBV7-2 and TRBJ2-5; D perhaps matches TRBD2 (6 bases). This CDR3 comprises 16 residues. The germline gives CDR1 SGHTA, CDR2 FQGNSA. V lost 1 base and J lost 5, with 17 bases in between. Written as DNA, the CDR3 is TGTGCCAGCAGCTTAGGGACGTGGGGCGGAGGGGAGACCCAGTACTTC. Its protein is CASSLGTWGGGETQYF.

This clonotype was detected a few times. CDR3 DNA: TGCGCCAGCAGCTTGGGTCCGGGGGGCGCGGGAGAGACCCAGTACTTC. It codes for CASSLGPGGAGETQYF. The rearrangement uses TRBV5-1 and TRBJ2-5, with D possibly matching TRBD2 (7 bases). This CDR3 region has 16 residues. Germline loops: CDR1 SGHRS, CDR2 YFSETQ. V was trimmed by 0 bases and J by 4 bases, leaving 16 bases between them.

V usage is TRBV5-1 and J usage is TRBJ2-1; TRBD1 matches 9 bases. The germline CDR1 and CDR2 sequences are SGHRS and YFSETQ. V lost 1 base and J lost 9; bases outside the gene matches: 11. This CDR3 is 16 amino acids long. The CDR3 sequence is CASSLRSGTGIGEQFF. The CDR3 DNA is TGCGCCAGCAGCTTGAGGTCTGGGACAGGGATCGGTGAGCAGTTCTTC.